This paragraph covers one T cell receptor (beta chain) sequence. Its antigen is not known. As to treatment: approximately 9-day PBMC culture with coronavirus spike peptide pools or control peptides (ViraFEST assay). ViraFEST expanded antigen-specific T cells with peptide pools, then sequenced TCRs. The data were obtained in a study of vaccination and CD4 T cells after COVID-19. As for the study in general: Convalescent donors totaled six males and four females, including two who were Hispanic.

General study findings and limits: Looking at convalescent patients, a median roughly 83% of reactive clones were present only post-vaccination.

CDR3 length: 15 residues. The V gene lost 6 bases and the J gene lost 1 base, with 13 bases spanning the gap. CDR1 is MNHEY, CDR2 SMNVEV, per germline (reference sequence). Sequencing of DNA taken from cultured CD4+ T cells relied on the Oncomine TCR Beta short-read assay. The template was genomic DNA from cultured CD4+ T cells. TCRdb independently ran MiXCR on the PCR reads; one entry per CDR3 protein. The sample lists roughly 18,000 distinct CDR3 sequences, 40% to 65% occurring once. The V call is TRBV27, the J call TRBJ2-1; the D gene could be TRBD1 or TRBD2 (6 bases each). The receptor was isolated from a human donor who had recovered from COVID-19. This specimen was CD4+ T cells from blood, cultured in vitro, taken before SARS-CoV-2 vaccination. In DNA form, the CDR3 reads TGTGCCAGCAGGGGGGGCAGAACGTCCTACAATGAGCAGTTCTTC. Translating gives CASRGGRTSYNEQFF.